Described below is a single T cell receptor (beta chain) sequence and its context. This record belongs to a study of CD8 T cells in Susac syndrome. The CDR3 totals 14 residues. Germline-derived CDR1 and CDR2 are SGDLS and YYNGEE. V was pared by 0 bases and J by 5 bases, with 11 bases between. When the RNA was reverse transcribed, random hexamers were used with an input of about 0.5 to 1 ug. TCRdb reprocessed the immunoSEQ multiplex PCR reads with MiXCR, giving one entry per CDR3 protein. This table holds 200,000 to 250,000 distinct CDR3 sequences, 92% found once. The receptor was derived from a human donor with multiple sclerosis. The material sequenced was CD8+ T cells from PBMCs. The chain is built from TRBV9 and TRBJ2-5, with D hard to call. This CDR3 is CASSVGGSSETQYF. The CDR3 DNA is TGTGCCAGCAGCGTAGGAGGTTCATCGGAGACCCAGTACTTC.